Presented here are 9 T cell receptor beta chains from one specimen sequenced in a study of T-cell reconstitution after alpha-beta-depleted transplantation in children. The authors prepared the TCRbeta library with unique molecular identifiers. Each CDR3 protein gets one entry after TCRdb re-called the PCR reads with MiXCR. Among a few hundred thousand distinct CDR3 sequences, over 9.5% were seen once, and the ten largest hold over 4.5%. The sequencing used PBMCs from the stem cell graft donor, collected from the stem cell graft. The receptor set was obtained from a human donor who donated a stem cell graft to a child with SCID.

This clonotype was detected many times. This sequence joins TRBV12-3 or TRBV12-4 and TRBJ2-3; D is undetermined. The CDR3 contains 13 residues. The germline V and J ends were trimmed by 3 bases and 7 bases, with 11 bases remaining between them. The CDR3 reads CASSFRSVNTQYF. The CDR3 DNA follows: TGTGCCAGCAGTTTTAGGTCTGTAAATACGCAGTATTTT.

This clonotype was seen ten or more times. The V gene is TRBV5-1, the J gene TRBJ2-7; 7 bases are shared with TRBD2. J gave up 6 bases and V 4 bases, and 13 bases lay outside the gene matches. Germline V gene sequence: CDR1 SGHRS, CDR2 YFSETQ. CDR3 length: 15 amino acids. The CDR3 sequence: CASSKSPRDYGEQYF. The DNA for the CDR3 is TGCGCCAGCAGCAAAAGCCCCCGGGACTATGGCGAGCAGTACTTC.

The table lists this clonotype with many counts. Here the CDR3 DNA reads TGTGCCAGCTCCCCCATGAGCGGATCAGATACGCAGTATTTT. This codes for CASSPMSGSDTQYF. This chain uses TRBV18 with TRBJ2-3, with a tentative D call TRBD2 (5 bases). The CDR3 consists of 14 residues. V was cut by 6 bases and J by 4 bases, with 14 bases left in between. Per the germline V gene, CDR1 is KGHSH and CDR2 is LQKENI.

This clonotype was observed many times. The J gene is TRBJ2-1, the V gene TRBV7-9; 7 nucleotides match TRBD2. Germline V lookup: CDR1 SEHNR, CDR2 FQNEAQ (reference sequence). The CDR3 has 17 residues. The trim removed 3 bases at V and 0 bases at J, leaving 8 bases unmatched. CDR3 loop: CASSFGGRGSSYNEQFF. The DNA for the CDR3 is TGTGCCAGCAGCTTCGGAGGGCGGGGGAGCTCCTACAATGAGCAGTTCTTC.

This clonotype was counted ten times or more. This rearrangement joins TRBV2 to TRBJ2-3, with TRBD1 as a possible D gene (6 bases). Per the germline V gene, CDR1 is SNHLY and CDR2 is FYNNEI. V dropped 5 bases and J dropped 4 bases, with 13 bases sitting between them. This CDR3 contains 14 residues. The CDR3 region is CASSPNGGADTQYF. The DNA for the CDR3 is TGTGCCAGCAGTCCCAATGGGGGCGCAGATACGCAGTATTTT.

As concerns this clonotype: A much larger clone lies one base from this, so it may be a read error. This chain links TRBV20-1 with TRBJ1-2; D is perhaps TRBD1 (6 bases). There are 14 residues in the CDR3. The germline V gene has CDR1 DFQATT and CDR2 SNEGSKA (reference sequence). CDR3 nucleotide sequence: TGCAGTGCTATGGAGGGGGGAGACGGCTATGGCGACACCTTC. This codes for CSAMEGGDGYGDTF.

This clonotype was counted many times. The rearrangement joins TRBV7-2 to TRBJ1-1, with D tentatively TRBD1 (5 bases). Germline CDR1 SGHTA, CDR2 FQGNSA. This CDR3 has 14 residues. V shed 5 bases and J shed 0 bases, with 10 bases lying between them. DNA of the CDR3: TGTGCCAGCAGCCTTTTGACAGTGAACACTGAAGCTTTCTTT. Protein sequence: CASSLLTVNTEAFF.

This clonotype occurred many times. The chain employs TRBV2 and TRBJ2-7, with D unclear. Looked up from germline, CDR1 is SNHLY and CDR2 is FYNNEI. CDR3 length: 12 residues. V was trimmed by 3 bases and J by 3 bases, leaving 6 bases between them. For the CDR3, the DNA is TGTGCCAGCAGTGAGACTCGCTACGAGCAGTACTTC. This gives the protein CASSETRYEQYF.

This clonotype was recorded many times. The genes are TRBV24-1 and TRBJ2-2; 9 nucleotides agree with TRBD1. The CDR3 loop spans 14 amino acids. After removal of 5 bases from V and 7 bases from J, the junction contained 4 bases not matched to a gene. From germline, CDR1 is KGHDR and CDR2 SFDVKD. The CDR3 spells CATSGTGENGELFF. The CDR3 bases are TGTGCCACCAGTGGGACAGGGGAGAACGGGGAGCTGTTTTTT.